A single sample gave rise to the 23 T cell receptor beta chains below, sequenced in a study of blood T cell repertoires in COVID-19. This table comes from immunoSEQ multiplex PCR, and its TCRdb copy is limited to in-frame clones, with some not included. The top ten hold over 5.5% of the sample, which has roughly 230,000 clones, about 85% seen once. Sample: peripheral blood. These TCRs come from an older woman with active or convalescent COVID-19.

The chain combines TRBV18 with TRBJ2-7; 13 nucleotides line up with TRBD2. The CDR3 loop spans 16 amino acids. Trimming removed 3 bases from V and 6 bases from J; junction bases left unmatched: 8. Germline-derived CDR1 and CDR2 are KGHSH and LQKENI. Here the CDR3 reads CASSPSGLAGVGEQYF. CDR3 bases: TGTGCCAGCTCACCCTCCGGACTAGCGGGAGTGGGCGAGCAGTACTTC.

V usage is TRBV27 and J usage is TRBJ1-2, with a tentative D call TRBD1 (6 bases). The germline V gene has CDR1 MNHEY and CDR2 SMNVEV (reference sequence). V lost 5 bases and J 4 bases, leaving 20 bases between the germline ends. The CDR3 runs 16 residues. This CDR3 reads CASSMSRGQPIYGYTF. The CDR3 nucleotides read TGTGCCAGCAGTATGTCCCGTGGACAGCCCATCTATGGCTACACCTTC.

This chain connects TRBV12-3 or TRBV12-4 to TRBJ2-5; 8 nucleotides align to TRBD1. The CDR3 is 13 amino acids. V trimming: 6 bases; J trimming: 1 base; junction bases outside the gene matches: 1. This chain's CDR3 is CASSGQGQETQYF. The CDR3 region has the DNA TGTGCCAGCAGCGGACAGGGCCAAGAGACCCAGTACTTC.

This chain links TRBV5-4 with TRBJ1-1; D is uncertain. The germline V and J ends were trimmed by 3 bases and 9 bases, with 6 bases remaining between them. CDR3 size: 10 residues. CDR1 is SGHNT and CDR2 is YYREEE in the germline V gene (reference sequence). Here the CDR3 DNA reads TGTGCCAGCAGCTGGCCCCAAGCTTTCTTT. Protein product: CASSWPQAFF.

The chain joins TRBV5-6 to TRBJ2-1; D gene ambiguous. The length of the CDR3 is 13 residues. Trimming took 0 bases from V and 4 from J, leaving 5 bases between them. Germline lookup yields CDR1 SGHDT and CDR2 YYEEEE. The CDR3 DNA reads TGTGCCAGCAGCTTGGGGCCATACAATGAGCAGTTCTTC. Translating it yields CASSLGPYNEQFF.

The gene calls are TRBV11-2 and TRBJ2-1; D unresolved. The CDR3 length is 15 residues. V lost 6 bases to trimming and J lost 5 bases, with 17 bases between them. Germline V lookup: CDR1 SGHAT, CDR2 FQNNGV. CDR3: CASRQTSVFNNEQFF. The CDR3 DNA reads TGTGCCAGCAGACAGACCAGTGTTTTCAACAATGAGCAGTTCTTC.

The rearrangement uses TRBV3-1 (or the pseudogene TRBV3-2) and TRBJ2-1; TRBD1 might be the D (6 bases). Trimming shortened V by 1 base and J by 8 bases, and 15 bases separated the two germline ends. There are 15 residues in the CDR3. Germline V gives CDR1 LGHDT, CDR2 YNNKEL (reference sequence). The CDR3 spells CASSQGRQGMHEQFF. In DNA form, the CDR3 reads TGTGCCAGCAGCCAAGGTCGGCAGGGGATGCATGAGCAGTTCTTC.

V usage is TRBV28 and J usage is TRBJ1-1, with a weak D call TRBD1 (6 bases). V was pared by 5 bases and J by 5 bases, with 15 bases between. CDR1 and CDR2 (germline): MDHEN, SYDVKM. The CDR3 length is 14 residues. CDR3 residues: CASSNSGVGTEAFF. In DNA form, the CDR3 reads TGTGCCAGCAGTAACTCAGGGGTCGGTACTGAAGCTTTCTTT.

In this sample, this clone turned up once. V is TRBV4-1 and J is TRBJ2-5; TRBD2 matches at 7 bases. The ends lost 4 bases at V and 0 bases at J; junction bases unmatched: 20. This CDR3 comprises 20 residues. Per germline, CDR1 MGHRA and CDR2 YSYEKL. CDR3 region: CASSRPLPRGLEAYQETQYF. DNA for the CDR3: TGCGCCAGCAGCCGACCCCTCCCCCGAGGACTAGAGGCATACCAAGAGACCCAGTACTTC.

This chain links TRBV2 with TRBJ2-2, with D maybe TRBD2 (5 bases). Trimming pared 6 bases from V and 3 bases from J, leaving 11 bases between. The germline CDR1 and CDR2 sequences are SNHLY and FYNNEI. The CDR3 is 14 residues long. The CDR3 bases are TGTGCCAGCAGGCGGGCTCCGGACACCGGGGAGCTGTTTTTT. This codes for CASRRAPDTGELFF.

The V call is TRBV7-9, the J call TRBJ1-2; TRBD1 matches at 7 bases. The CDR3 loop spans 17 amino acids. With 2 bases clipped from V and 5 bases from J, the junction kept 14 bases outside the gene matches. CDR1 SEHNR and CDR2 FQNEAQ come from the germline V gene (reference sequence). The CDR3 coding sequence is TGTGCCAGCAGCTTAAACGGGGGGGACAGAGGAAGGTATGGCTACACCTTC. It encodes CASSLNGGDRGRYGYTF.

This chain links TRBV10-1 with TRBJ2-5, with a possible D match to TRBD2 (6 bases). The length of the CDR3 is 13 residues. CDR1 WNHNN and CDR2 SYGVQD come from the germline V gene (reference sequence). Between the trimmed V and J ends, which lost 2 bases and 2 bases, there was a span of 6 bases. The CDR3 DNA reads TGCGCCAGCAGTGAGGGGGGGCAAGAGACCCAGTACTTC. This sequence encodes CASSEGGQETQYF.

The chain employs TRBV5-1 and TRBJ2-2, with TRBD1 as a possible D gene (5 bases). CDR1 is SGHRS, CDR2 YFSETQ, per germline. The CDR3 spans 14 residues. Trimming took 5 bases from V and 1 from J, leaving 9 bases between them. The CDR3 nucleotides read TGCGCCAGCAGGCCCGGACAGAACACCGGGGAGCTGTTTTTT. It yields the protein CASRPGQNTGELFF.

The gene calls are TRBV2 and TRBJ2-7; D might be TRBD2 (6 bases). Deletions cut 4 bases from V and 7 bases from J, with 11 bases between. This CDR3 is 12 amino acids long. CDR1 and CDR2 (germline): SNHLY, FYNNEI. The CDR3 region is CASSGWRDEQYF. The CDR3 DNA reads as TGTGCCAGCAGTGGGTGGAGGGATGAGCAGTACTTC.

The chain recombines TRBV9 with TRBJ2-1; 9 bases align to TRBD2. There are 16 residues in the CDR3. Germline-derived CDR1 and CDR2 are SGDLS and YYNGEE. Trimming at V came to 3 bases and at J to 10 bases, leaving 14 bases not matched to a gene. The CDR3 loop is CASSALAGGRWAEQFF. The CDR3 nucleotides are TGTGCCAGCAGCGCTCTTGCGGGGGGGCGGTGGGCCGAGCAGTTCTTC.

The J gene is TRBJ1-2, the V gene TRBV29-1, with a tentative D call TRBD1 (6 bases). The V end lost 5 bases, the J end lost 7 bases, and 14 bases lay between the germline ends. The CDR3 has 12 amino acids. CDR1 is SQVTM, CDR2 ANQGSEA, per germline. The CDR3 is CSVTTGTSGYTF. The CDR3, as DNA: TGCAGCGTTACCACAGGGACCTCTGGCTACACCTTC.

The CDR3 region is CASSEYPGGGGYTF. CDR3 bases: TGTGCCAGCAGTGAATACCCAGGGGGAGGAGGCTACACCTTC. The chain carries TRBV25-1 and TRBJ1-2; TRBD1 matches at 7 bases. Germline values: CDR1 MGHDK, CDR2 SYGVNS. CDR3 size: 14 residues. Trimming took 0 bases from V and 8 from J; bases not matched to a gene: 6.

Details on this clone: The same CDR3 also results from other DNA sequences found in this sample. This chain connects TRBV20-1 to TRBJ1-2; D is unclear. The V end was cut by 3 bases, the J end by 2 bases, with 4 bases between. CDR1 DFQATT and CDR2 SNEGSKA come from the germline V gene (reference sequence). The CDR3 sequence is 11 residues long. The CDR3 DNA reads as TGCAGTGCTAGTTCGAACTATGGCTACACCTTC. Translated, it gives CSASSNYGYTF.

The chain combines TRBV9 with TRBJ2-3; no firm D call. The CDR3 has 12 amino acids. Trimming removed 2 bases at V and 8 bases at J, with 9 bases between. Per germline, CDR1 SGDLS and CDR2 YYNGEE. The CDR3 reads CASSVVLGTQYF. The CDR3 DNA sequence: TGTGCCAGCAGCGTCGTACTTGGTACGCAGTATTTT.

The gene calls are TRBV30 and TRBJ2-1; 10 bases match TRBD2. Trimming at V came to 0 bases and at J to 3 bases, leaving 11 bases not matched to a gene. The CDR3 sequence is 18 residues long. Germline V lookup: CDR1 GTSNPN, CDR2 SVGIG (reference sequence). This CDR3 reads CAWSVLPSGRQFYNEQFF. The CDR3 DNA reads as TGTGCCTGGAGTGTCCTCCCTAGCGGGAGACAGTTCTACAATGAGCAGTTCTTC.

The chain joins TRBV7-9 to TRBJ1-1; possibly TRBD1 for D (5 bases). From germline, CDR1 is SEHNR and CDR2 FQNEAQ (reference sequence). The CDR3 loop spans 15 amino acids. Deletions cut 3 bases from V and 1 base from J, with 12 bases between. In DNA form, the CDR3 reads TGTGCCAGCAGCTTCCCACAGGCACCGAACACTGAAGCTTTCTTT. Its protein is CASSFPQAPNTEAFF.

The chain carries TRBV19 and TRBJ2-5; D ambiguous. The germline V and J ends were trimmed by 0 bases and 2 bases, with 4 bases remaining between them. CDR3 length equals 13 residues. CDR1 is LNHDA, CDR2 SQIVND, per germline (reference sequence). The CDR3 is CASSIDSQETQYF. The CDR3 region has the DNA TGTGCCAGTAGTATAGACAGTCAAGAGACCCAGTACTTC.

This chain links TRBV6-6 with TRBJ2-7; tentatively, D is TRBD1 (6 bases). The germline V gene encodes CDR1 MNHNY and CDR2 SVGAGI (reference sequence). The CDR3 consists of 15 residues. The ends were cut back, 10 bases at V and 0 bases at J, with 19 bases in the middle. The CDR3 sequence is CATIKDRTDSYEQYV. The CDR3 nucleotides read TGTGCCACCATTAAGGACCGGACAGACTCCTACGAGCAGTACGTC.